The next 5 T cell receptor beta chains were all read from a single sample in a study of blood T cell repertoires in COVID-19 (dated by TCRdb to 2020 to 2022). The library was prepared using the immunoSEQ multiplex PCR assay. TCRdb obtained this table from immuneACCESS and retained in-frame rearrangements with V and J assigned. These tables miss some clones; where compared with another copy, unresolved V genes account for less than half of the shortfall, and the remainder is unexplained. In this sample the table shows approximately 70,000 clones, 75% to 95% of which occur a single time. Of the sample, about 5.1% is held by the ten largest clones. The sequencing sample was made of peripheral blood. The source of these receptors is a young woman with acute or convalescent COVID-19.

The chain employs TRBV9 and TRBJ2-7; TRBD2 matches at 8 bases. The CDR3 length is 14 residues. J was trimmed by 6 bases and V by 4 bases; bases with no gene match: 9. CDR1 SGDLS and CDR2 YYNGEE come from the germline V gene. CDR3: CASSYFREGGEQYF. DNA for the CDR3: TGTGCCAGCAGCTATTTCCGGGAGGGCGGCGAGCAGTACTTC.

This chain uses TRBV19 with TRBJ1-5, with a weak D call TRBD1 (6 bases). The CDR3 runs to 15 residues. Germline lookup yields CDR1 LNHDA and CDR2 SQIVND (reference sequence). The V gene lost 4 bases and the J gene lost 5 bases, with 15 bases spanning the gap. In nucleotides, the CDR3 is TGTGCCAGTAGTAGCCGGGACAACTACTATCAGCCCCAGCATTTT. Its translation is CASSSRDNYYQPQHF.

This chain links TRBV28 with TRBJ2-1; D not resolved. The CDR3 extends over 13 amino acids. Germline V CDR1 and CDR2: MDHEN, SYDVKM. V was trimmed by 6 bases and J by 6 bases, leaving 12 bases between them. For the CDR3, the DNA is TGTGCCAGCAGCTACGCGCCGATCAATGAGCAGTTCTTC. Protein: CASSYAPINEQFF.

The chain links TRBV5-5 to TRBJ2-3, with unresolved D. CDR3 length: 12 amino acids. Germline V gives CDR1 SGHKS, CDR2 YYEKEE (reference sequence). Trimming shortened V by 3 bases and J by 0 bases, and 2 bases separated the two germline ends. The DNA of the CDR3 is TGTGCCAGCAGCTCTAGCACAGATACGCAGTATTTT. It specifies CASSSSTDTQYF. Looking up the rest from reference TRBV5-5 and TRBJ2-3 gives the full variable domain: DAGVTQSPTHLIKTRGQQVTLRCSPISGHKSVSWYQQVLGQGPQFIFQYYEKEERGRGNFPDRFSARQFPNYSSELNVNALLLGDSALYLCASSSSTDTQYFGPGTRLTVL.

This clone came up once. This sequence joins TRBV4-1 and TRBJ1-1, with D possibly TRBD1 on 6 matching bases. V was cut by 6 bases and J by 1 base, with 9 bases left in between. This CDR3 has 13 amino acids. The germline V gene has CDR1 MGHRA and CDR2 YSYEKL. CDR3 sequence: CASRPGANTEAFF. Here the CDR3 DNA reads TGCGCCAGCAGGCCAGGGGCGAACACTGAAGCTTTCTTT.